The 10 T cell receptor beta chains below come from one sample, sequenced in a study of T cell changes during pregnancy in multiple sclerosis. Measured with immunoSEQ multiplex PCR; TCRdb has only the in-frame clones, and not every one. Here the sample spans about 68,000 clones, about 91% being singletons. Sequences were derived from peripheral blood, sampled in the second trimester of pregnancy. All receptors derive from a female donor in good health, enrolled as a control in a pregnancy study.

The chain carries TRBV28 and TRBJ1-2; TRBD1 might be the D (5 bases). Germline V gives CDR1 MDHEN, CDR2 SYDVKM. Trimming pared 1 base from V and 5 bases from J, leaving 14 bases between. This CDR3 region has 15 residues. The CDR3 is CASSLFGAGGYGYTF. For the CDR3, the DNA is TGTGCCAGCAGTTTATTTGGGGCAGGAGGGTATGGCTACACCTTC.

This rearrangement joins TRBV9 to TRBJ2-1; no definite D call. Trimming removed 0 bases from V and 9 bases from J, with 10 bases in between. Germline V lookup: CDR1 SGDLS, CDR2 YYNGEE. There are 13 residues in the CDR3. The CDR3 nucleotides read TGTGCCAGCAGCGTAGACATGTCCACTGAGCAGTTCTTC. It encodes CASSVDMSTEQFF.

V and J are TRBV4-2 and TRBJ1-5; TRBD1 might be the D (6 bases). The V gene lost 0 bases and the J gene lost 4 bases, with 7 bases spanning the gap. This CDR3 is 14 amino acids long. Germline CDR1 reads LGHNA; CDR2 reads YNFKEQ. The CDR3, as DNA: TGTGCCAGCAGCCAAGAGGACAGTAATCAGCCCCAGCATTTT. Its translation: CASSQEDSNQPQHF.

V usage is TRBV5-1 and J usage is TRBJ2-4, with D perhaps TRBD1 (7 bases). The CDR3 runs 16 residues. V was cut by 1 base and J by 6 bases, with 17 bases left in between. Germline V gene data show CDR1 as SGHRS and CDR2 as YFSETQ. In DNA form, the CDR3 reads TGCGCCAGCAGCTTGCAGGCGGGACAGACTGGAAACATTCAGTACTTC. It specifies CASSLQAGQTGNIQYF.

The J gene is TRBJ1-4, the V gene TRBV28; D call uncertain. Germline CDR1 is MDHEN and CDR2 is SYDVKM. CDR3 length: 16 residues. V lost 6 bases and J lost 1, with 15 bases in between. As DNA, the CDR3 is TGTGCCAGCAGCCAAATCGGTAGGAGAACTAATGAAAAACTGTTTTTT. It is translated as CASSQIGRRTNEKLFF. The variable domain in full, completed from reference TRBV28 and TRBJ1-4, reads DVKVTQSSRYLVKRTGEKVFLECVQDMDHENMFWYRQDPGLGLRLIYFSYDVKMKEKGDIPEGYSVSREKKERFSLILESASTNQTSMYLCASSQIGRRTNEKLFFGSGTQLSVL.

The chain employs TRBV5-3 and TRBJ2-7; TRBD1 might be the D (5 bases). TRBV5-3 is placed among ORFs of uncertain function. V lost 0 bases and J lost 2, with 12 bases in between. CDR3 length: 15 residues. CDR3 sequence (DNA): TGTGCCAGAAGCTTGGGGGGCCCCTCTACCTACGAGCAGTACTTC. Translated: CARSLGGPSTYEQYF.

V is TRBV7-6 and J is TRBJ2-7, with D perhaps TRBD2 (6 bases). CDR1 and CDR2 from the germline V gene are SGHVS and FNYEAQ. The V gene lost 1 base and the J gene lost 2 bases, with 12 bases spanning the gap. The CDR3 runs 15 residues. As DNA, the CDR3 is TGTGCCAGCAGCTTAGACGGGGGAGTCCCCTACGAGCAGTACTTC. This sequence encodes CASSLDGGVPYEQYF. Filled out from reference TRBV7-6 and TRBJ2-7, the complete variable domain reads GAGVSQSPRYKVTKRGQDVALRCDPISGHVSLYWYRQALGQGPEFLTYFNYEAQQDKSGLPNDRFSAERPEGSISTLTIQRTEQRDSAMYRCASSLDGGVPYEQYFGPGTRLTVT.

The chain couples TRBV7-9 to TRBJ1-1, with D tentatively TRBD1 (5 bases). This CDR3 spans 14 amino acids. Germline assignment: CDR1 SEHNR and CDR2 FQNEAQ (reference sequence). V lost 1 base and J 9 bases, leaving 15 bases between the germline ends. The CDR3 DNA follows: TGTGCCAGCAGCTTAGGGGGCAGGGAGGGGAAAGCTTTCTTT. It specifies CASSLGGREGKAFF.

The chain joins TRBV5-1 to TRBJ1-1; the match to TRBD1 covers 8 bases. The CDR3 sequence is 15 residues long. J was trimmed by 1 base and V by 0 bases; bases with no gene match: 2. Germline CDR1 is SGHRS and CDR2 is YFSETQ. The CDR3 spells CASSLDGTGNTEAFF. For the CDR3, the DNA is TGCGCCAGCAGCTTGGACGGGACAGGGAACACTGAAGCTTTCTTT.

The gene calls are TRBV9 and TRBJ2-1; 7 bases match TRBD1. V was clipped by 3 bases and J by 4 bases; unmatched bases: 13. This CDR3 is built from 17 residues. CDR1 is SGDLS and CDR2 is YYNGEE in the germline V gene. The CDR3 is CASSAEKQGWGYNEQFF. The CDR3 coding sequence is TGTGCCAGCAGCGCCGAAAAACAGGGGTGGGGATACAATGAGCAGTTCTTC. The full variable domain, with the rest looked up from reference TRBV9 and TRBJ2-1, is DSGVTQTPKHLITATGQRVTLRCSPRSGDLSVYWYQQSLDQGLQFLIQYYNGEERAKGNILERFSAQQFPDLHSELNLSSLELGDSALYFCASSAEKQGWGYNEQFFGPGTRLTVL.